A selection of T cell receptor beta chains follows, all from one sample in a study of blood T cell repertoires in COVID-19. Libraries were prepared by immunoSEQ multiplex PCR; TCRdb keeps only in-frame clonotypes and omits some of them. Seen here are approximately 110,000 clones, roughly 80% observed once, and the top ten hold around 6.2%. The sample was peripheral blood. The receptors were sampled from a man aged 80 or over with COVID-19, enrolled during active disease. CDR3s include the opening cysteine and the closing phenylalanine or tryptophan. The D gene is left open where the match is weak. Clone size is shown for a subset of rows, as once, few, many or a class of expanded clone.

d_gene	j_gene	v_gene	abundance	CDR3aa	CDR3nt
TRBD2	TRBJ2-3	TRBV29-1	NA	CSAPGGGTDTQYF	TGCAGCGCCCCGGGAGGCGGAACAGATACGCAGTATTTT
TRBD1	TRBJ2-7	TRBV18	NA	CASSPYIDRGSYEQYF	TGTGCCAGCTCACCGTACATTGACAGGGGATCCTACGAGCAGTACTTC
TRBD2	TRBJ2-7	TRBV15	NA	CATSSERELYYEQYF	TGTGCCACCAGCAGTGAGCGGGAGCTGTACTACGAGCAGTACTTC
NA	TRBJ2-1	TRBV5-1	once	CASSRLVAEPYNEQFF	TGCGCCAGCAGCCGCCTGGTAGCGGAGCCCTACAATGAGCAGTTCTTC
NA	TRBJ2-7	TRBV6-5	NA	CASTVTGRVHEQYF	TGTGCCAGCACCGTTACAGGCAGGGTCCACGAGCAGTACTTC
NA	TRBJ1-2	TRBV28	once	CASSLPKTEYGYTF	TGTGCCAGCAGTTTACCGAAGACAGAGTATGGCTACACCTTC
TRBD2	TRBJ2-7	TRBV18	NA	CASSEGLAGAYEQYF	TGTGCCAGCTCCGAGGGACTAGCGGGAGCCTACGAGCAGTACTTC
NA	TRBJ2-7	TRBV5-8	NA	CASSLRAGSIYEQYF	TGTGCCAGCAGCTTGCGGGCGGGATCTATTTACGAGCAGTACTTC
NA	TRBJ1-4	TRBV7-8	NA	CASSSDRSNEKLFF	TGTGCCAGCAGTTCAGACAGGTCTAATGAAAAACTGTTTTTT
TRBD2	TRBJ2-7	TRBV15	NA	CATSRDSGLAFEQYF	TGTGCCACCAGCAGGGACTCGGGACTAGCGTTCGAGCAGTACTTC
NA	TRBJ2-1	TRBV4-3	NA	CASSQFITAGQFF	TGCGCCAGCAGCCAGTTCATCACCGCGGGGCAGTTCTTC
NA	TRBJ2-7	TRBV28	NA	CASSFGSYEQYF	TGTGCCAGCAGTTTCGGTTCCTACGAGCAGTACTTC
NA	TRBJ2-1	TRBV18	NA	CASSPTNNEQFF	TGTGCCAGCTCACCGACAAACAATGAGCAGTTCTTC
TRBD1	TRBJ2-7	TRBV27	NA	CASSLRTGAQEQYF	TGTGCCAGCAGTCTTAGGACAGGGGCCCAAGAGCAGTACTTC
NA	TRBJ2-1	TRBV24-1	NA	CATSDPTSYNEQFF	TGTGCCACCAGTGACCCTACTAGTTACAATGAGCAGTTCTTC
NA	TRBJ1-3	TRBV6-5	NA	CASLARSSGNTIYF	TGTGCCAGCCTAGCCCGATCCTCTGGAAACACCATATATTTT
TRBD1	TRBJ1-1	TRBV19	few	CASSARQGAGSTEAFF	TGTGCCAGTAGTGCCAGACAGGGGGCGGGGAGCACTGAAGCTTTCTTT
NA	TRBJ2-6	TRBV21-1	once	CAGRGQSRGSGANVLTF	TGTGCCGGACGCGGCCAGAGCAGGGGATCTGGGGCCAACGTCCTGACTTTC
TRBD1	TRBJ1-6	TRBV7-2	NA	CASSLIGTGYNSPLHF	TGTGCCAGCAGCTTAATAGGGACAGGATATAATTCACCCCTCCACTTT
TRBD1	TRBJ1-5	TRBV28	NA	CASSPTGGVQPQHF	TGTGCCAGCAGTCCTACAGGGGGAGTTCAGCCCCAGCATTTT
TRBD1	TRBJ1-3	TRBV18	NA	CASSPAGTGIGNTIYF	TGTGCCAGCTCACCAGCCGGGACAGGGATCGGAAACACCATATATTTT
TRBD1	TRBJ1-5	TRBV6-5	NA	CASSSRQGDNQPQHF	TGTGCCAGCAGTTCCCGACAGGGAGACAATCAGCCCCAGCATTTT
TRBD2	TRBJ2-7	TRBV5-3	NA	CARSLAKISGRPTYEQYF	TGTGCCAGAAGCTTGGCCAAGATCAGCGGGAGACCCACCTACGAGCAGTACTTC
NA	TRBJ1-1	TRBV30	few	CAWSHKDWNTEAFF	TGTGCCTGGAGTCACAAAGACTGGAACACTGAAGCTTTCTTT
TRBD1	TRBJ2-5	TRBV19	once	CASSEIWDSRETQYF	TGTGCCAGTAGCGAAATATGGGACAGTCGAGAGACCCAGTACTTC
NA	TRBJ2-5	TRBV18	NA	CASSPLQGSEETQYF	TGTGCCAGCTCACCCCTACAGGGTAGCGAAGAGACCCAGTACTTC
TRBD1	TRBJ2-7	TRBV4-1	few	CASSPKGQGGWDEQYF	TGCGCCAGCAGCCCAAAGGGACAGGGGGGCTGGGACGAGCAGTACTTC
TRBD1	TRBJ1-1	TRBV13	NA	CASSSGTELNTEAFF	TGTGCCAGCAGCTCCGGGACAGAACTAAACACTGAAGCTTTCTTT
NA	TRBJ2-7	TRBV28	NA	CASSFIGGSYEQYF	TGTGCCAGCAGTTTTATAGGGGGCTCCTACGAGCAGTACTTC
TRBD2	TRBJ2-2	TRBV16	NA	CASSQYAGGALTHTGELFF	TGTGCCAGCAGCCAATACGCCGGGGGGGCGCTTACCCACACCGGGGAGCTGTTTTTT
TRBD1	TRBJ1-5	TRBV7-9	NA	CASSLGQGGQPQHF	TGTGCCAGCAGCTTAGGACAGGGGGGTCAGCCCCAGCATTTT
TRBD2	TRBJ2-1	TRBV19	once	CASRTSGRWYNEQFF	TGTGCCAGTAGGACTAGCGGGAGGTGGTACAATGAGCAGTTCTTC
NA	TRBJ1-1	TRBV18	NA	CASSASMWNTEAFF	TGTGCCAGCTCAGCTTCTATGTGGAACACTGAAGCTTTCTTT
NA	TRBJ2-7	TRBV24-1	NA	CATSDPHGGVYEQYF	TGTGCCACCAGTGATCCACACGGGGGAGTCTACGAGCAGTACTTC
NA	TRBJ1-6	TRBV2	NA	CASSEATSSPLHF	TGTGCCAGCAGTGAAGCGACATCATCACCCCTCCACTTT
TRBD1	TRBJ1-2	TRBV3-1/TRBV3-2	NA	CASSQDRSSNYGYTF	TGTGCCAGCAGCCAGGACAGGTCCTCAAATTATGGCTACACCTTC
NA	TRBJ1-1	TRBV30	NA	CAWSPRSLSEAFF	TGTGCCTGGAGTCCCCGTTCTCTATCTGAAGCTTTCTTT
NA	TRBJ2-1	TRBV6-4	NA	CASSGNSWTAVLWSYNEQFF	TGTGCCAGCAGTGGCAATTCGTGGACAGCCGTCCTTTGGTCCTACAATGAGCAGTTCTTC
TRBD1	TRBJ1-5	TRBV6-6	once	CASSYGTENQPQHF	TGTGCCAGCAGTTATGGGACAGAGAATCAGCCCCAGCATTTT
NA	TRBJ2-2	TRBV7-9	NA	CASSPGYANTGELFF	TGTGCCAGCAGCCCCGGGTATGCGAACACCGGGGAGCTGTTTTTT
TRBD2	TRBJ2-1	TRBV7-2	NA	CASSYTSDLSYNEQFF	TGTGCCAGCAGCTACACTAGCGATCTTTCCTACAATGAGCAGTTCTTC
TRBD1	TRBJ1-2	TRBV7-9	few	CASSLDRGLDGYTF	TGTGCCAGCAGCTTGGACAGGGGGCTCGATGGCTACACCTTC
NA	TRBJ2-7	TRBV28	NA	CASSSSYEQYF	TGTGCCAGCAGTTCCTCTTACGAGCAGTACTTC
TRBD1	TRBJ2-7	TRBV28	few	CASSYGTGETNYEQYF	TGTGCCAGCAGTTACGGGACAGGGGAGACTAACTACGAGCAGTACTTC
TRBD2	TRBJ2-3	TRBV4-3	NA	CASSQAGGLGADTQYF	TGCGCCAGCAGCCAAGCAGGAGGACTAGGGGCAGATACGCAGTATTTT
TRBD2	TRBJ2-7	TRBV9	NA	CASSPEILAGYEQYF	TGTGCCAGCAGCCCCGAGATACTAGCGGGCTACGAGCAGTACTTC
TRBD1	TRBJ2-5	TRBV24-1	NA	CATSDPGQGKGETQYF	TGTGCCACCAGTGACCCGGGACAGGGGAAAGGAGAGACCCAGTACTTC